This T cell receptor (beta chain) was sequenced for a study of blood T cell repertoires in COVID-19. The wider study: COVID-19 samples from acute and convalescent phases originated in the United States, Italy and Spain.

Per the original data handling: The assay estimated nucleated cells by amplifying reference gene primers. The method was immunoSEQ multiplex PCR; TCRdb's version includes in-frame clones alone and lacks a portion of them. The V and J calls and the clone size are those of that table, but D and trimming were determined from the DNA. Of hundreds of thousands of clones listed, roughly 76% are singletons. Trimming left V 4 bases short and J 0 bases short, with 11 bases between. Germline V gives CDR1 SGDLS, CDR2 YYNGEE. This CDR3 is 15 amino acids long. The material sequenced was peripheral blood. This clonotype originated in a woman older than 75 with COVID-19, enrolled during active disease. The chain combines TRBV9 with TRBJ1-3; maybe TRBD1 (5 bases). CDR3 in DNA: TGTGCCAGCAGCCCACAGGACATCTCTGGAAACACCATATATTTT. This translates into CASSPQDISGNTIYF.